This T cell receptor beta chain was identified in a study of cytomegalovirus exposure and HLA in healthy donors. V lost 7 bases and J 5 bases, leaving 21 bases between the germline ends. CDR1 and CDR2 (germline): MNHNY, SVGAGI (reference sequence). The CDR3 spans 16 residues. This PCR relied on a set of 60 Vbeta primers and 13 Jbeta primers. The method was immunoSEQ multiplex PCR; TCRdb's version includes in-frame clones alone and lacks a portion of them. The sample comprises approximately 80,000 clones, under 80% of which are singletons, and about 4.2% rests with the top ten. This rearrangement joins TRBV6-6 to TRBJ1-5; D uncertain. This sequence originates from a man aged 55 to 70 in good health and CMV-seronegative. Sequenced input: PBMCs. The CDR3, as DNA: TGTGCCAGCACCAACGGGAGGAGGGAGTCCCATCAGCCCCAGCATTTT. Encoded protein: CASTNGRRESHQPQHF.